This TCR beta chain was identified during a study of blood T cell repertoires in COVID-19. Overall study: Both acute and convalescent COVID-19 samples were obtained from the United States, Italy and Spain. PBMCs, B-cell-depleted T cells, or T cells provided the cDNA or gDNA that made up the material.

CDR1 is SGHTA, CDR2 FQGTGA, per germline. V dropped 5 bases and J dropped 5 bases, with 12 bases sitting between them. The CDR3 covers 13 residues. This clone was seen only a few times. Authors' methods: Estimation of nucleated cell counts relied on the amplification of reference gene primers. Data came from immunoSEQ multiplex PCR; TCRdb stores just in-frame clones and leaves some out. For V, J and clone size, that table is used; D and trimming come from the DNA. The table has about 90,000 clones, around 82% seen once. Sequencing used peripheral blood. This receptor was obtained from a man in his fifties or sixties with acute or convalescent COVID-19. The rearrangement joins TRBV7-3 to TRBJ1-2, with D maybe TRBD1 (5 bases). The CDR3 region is CASSPDSSYGYTF. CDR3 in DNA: TGTGCCAGCAGCCCTGACAGTTCGTATGGCTACACCTTC.